The rows below give T cell receptor beta chains drawn from one sample of a study of cytomegalovirus exposure and HLA in healthy donors. Sequenced by immunoSEQ multiplex PCR; TCRdb stores in-frame clones only, minus some. The sample shows 160,000 or so clones, roughly 81% of them seen only once. Sequencing was done on a sample of PBMCs. These receptor sequences come from a woman under 30 in good health and CMV-seropositive. CDR3s include the opening cysteine and the closing phenylalanine or tryptophan. D genes are given only for firm matches. Some rows have no size entry. The others give once, few or many, or a class for an expanded clone.

size	D	J	V	DNA	CDR3
.	TRBD2	TRBJ2-3	TRBV7-9	TGTGCCAGCAGCCCCGGGGGAGGGACGGCAGATACGCAGTATTTT	CASSPGGGTADTQYF
once	.	TRBJ1-5	TRBV10-2	TGCGCCAGCAGTGAGAGTAGGGGGAATCAGCCCCAGCATTTT	CASSESRGNQPQHF
.	TRBD1	TRBJ2-1	TRBV4-3	TGCGCCAGCAGCCAAGTCCCGCAGGGGGATACTGAGCAGTTCTTC	CASSQVPQGDTEQFF
.	.	TRBJ2-7	TRBV5-4	TGTGCCAGCAACCTGACACCCGTAGCCTACGAGCAGTACTTC	CASNLTPVAYEQYF
.	.	TRBJ2-7	TRBV10-3	TGTGCCATCAGAAAACAGGGAAGCGAGCAGTACTTC	CAIRKQGSEQYF
.	.	TRBJ1-2	TRBV25-1	TGTGCCAGCAGTGACTGGATGAAGGAGGGTTATGATGGCTACACCTTC	CASSDWMKEGYDGYTF
once	.	TRBJ2-7	TRBV7-8	TGTGCCAGCAGCTTGGGAGGGGGGGCCGTAGACGAGCAGTACTTC	CASSLGGGAVDEQYF
.	TRBD2	TRBJ2-1	TRBV7-2	TGTGCCAGCAGCCCAACCTTAGCGGGGGGGCAAAATGAGCAGTTCTTC	CASSPTLAGGQNEQFF
once	.	TRBJ2-1	TRBV5-4	TGTGCCAGCAGCATTGACAGCCACAATGAGCAGTTCTTC	CASSIDSHNEQFF
.	TRBD1	TRBJ2-7	TRBV30	TGTGCCTGGAGTGTAAGGCAGGGGGCCTACGAGCAGTACTTC	CAWSVRQGAYEQYF
.	.	TRBJ2-7	TRBV27	TGTGCCAGCAGTCCGACAGGATATTCCTACGAGCAGTACTTC	CASSPTGYSYEQYF
.	.	TRBJ1-5	TRBV5-6	TGTGCCAGCAGCTTGGGCAGGGCTCAGCCCCAGCATTTT	CASSLGRAQPQHF
.	TRBD2	TRBJ2-1	TRBV7-3	TGTGCCAGCAGCCTCCGGGCGGGGGATGGGTTCGATGAGCAGTTCTTC	CASSLRAGDGFDEQFF
.	.	TRBJ1-1	TRBV2	TGTGCCACCACGACAGGTCTTTGGAACACTGAAGCTTTCTTT	CATTTGLWNTEAFF
.	TRBD1	TRBJ1-1	TRBV7-8	TGTGCCAGCAGCATAGGACAGGGTTATAAGGCTGAAGCTTTCTTT	CASSIGQGYKAEAFF
few	.	TRBJ1-1	TRBV6-6	TGTGCCAGCACAACAGAGTGGAACACTGAAGCTTTCTTT	CASTTEWNTEAFF
.	TRBD2	TRBJ2-5	TRBV5-1	TGCGCCAGCAGCCTGGGACTAGAAGAGACCCAGTACTTC	CASSLGLEETQYF
.	.	TRBJ1-5	TRBV2	TGTGCCAGCAGTGAGTTCCCGGGAGGCGATCAGCCCCAGCATTTT	CASSEFPGGDQPQHF
.	.	TRBJ2-7	TRBV5-4	TGTGCCAGCAGCTTGAAGGCGGGCGAGCAGTACTTC	CASSLKAGEQYF
.	TRBD2	TRBJ2-3	TRBV7-2	TGTGCCAGCAGCTTAGCCCTAGCGGGCACAGATACGCAGTATTTT	CASSLALAGTDTQYF
.	TRBD1	TRBJ1-2	TRBV5-6	TGTGCCAGCAGCTGGAAAAACAGGGGCGAAGGCTACACCTTC	CASSWKNRGEGYTF
.	.	TRBJ2-5	TRBV5-4	TGTGCCAGCAACACCCCCGGGGAGCGGCTACAAGAGACCCAGTACTTC	CASNTPGERLQETQYF
.	.	TRBJ2-1	TRBV4-2	TGTGCCAGCAGCCAAGAACGCAGGAACTACAATGAGCAGTTCTTC	CASSQERRNYNEQFF
few	.	TRBJ1-1	TRBV20-1	TGCAGTGGGGGAGGGCACACTGAAGCTTTCTTT	CSGGGHTEAFF
.	.	TRBJ2-1	TRBV4-1	TGCGCCAGCAGCGCCCGACACTACAATGAGCAGTTCTTC	CASSARHYNEQFF
.	TRBD2	TRBJ2-7	TRBV13	TGTGCCAGCAGCAATGGACTAGCGGGGCCCTACGAGCAGTACTTC	CASSNGLAGPYEQYF
.	.	TRBJ2-7	TRBV7-6	TGTGCCAGCAGTTCTAAACAGGGCTTCTACGAGCAGTACTTC	CASSSKQGFYEQYF
.	TRBD1	TRBJ2-1	TRBV4-1	TGCGCCAGCAGCCAAGGGTCCGGGACAGGGCGTGAGGAGCAGTTCTTC	CASSQGSGTGREEQFF
.	TRBD1	TRBJ1-2	TRBV2	TGTGCCAGCAGCGCGTTACAGGGGGCGTCGAATGGCTACACCTTC	CASSALQGASNGYTF
.	TRBD1	TRBJ1-4	TRBV2	TGTGCCAGCAGTGCCGACAGGGGGCATGAAAAACTGTTTTTT	CASSADRGHEKLFF
.	.	TRBJ1-4	TRBV7-2	TGTGCCAGCAGCTCGGTCGGCATTCAGGGCACATTTAATGAAAAACTGTTTTTT	CASSSVGIQGTFNEKLFF
once	.	TRBJ1-6	TRBV7-9	TGTTCCAGCAGCTTGGGGGCAGGGGTATATAATTCACCCCTCCACTTT	CSSSLGAGVYNSPLHF
.	TRBD1	TRBJ2-7	TRBV9	TGTGCCAGCAGCGTAGGGGACAGAGCCTACGAGCAGTACTTC	CASSVGDRAYEQYF
.	.	TRBJ1-2	TRBV2	TGTGCCAGCAGTGACCCGCGACGGAGCTTAGGCTACACCTTC	CASSDPRRSLGYTF
.	.	TRBJ2-6	TRBV18	TGTGCCAGCTCACCTCTAAAGAACGGTAAAACGCCTTCCGGGGCCAACGTCCTGACTTTC	CASSPLKNGKTPSGANVLTF
.	.	TRBJ1-2	TRBV7-2	TGTGCCAGCAACTTTCAGGGGACCTATGGCTACACCTTC	CASNFQGTYGYTF
.	TRBD1	TRBJ1-5	TRBV5-8	TGTGCCAGCAGCCCGTGGACAGGGGATGCCCTCGGAAATCAGCCCCAGCATTTT	CASSPWTGDALGNQPQHF
.	.	TRBJ2-7	TRBV27	TGTGCCAGCACTCCATTGGGTGGAGGCGAGCAGTACTTC	CASTPLGGGEQYF
.	.	TRBJ1-1	TRBV2	TGTGCCAGCATCAAACAGGGTGTCACTGAAGCTTTCTTT	CASIKQGVTEAFF
.	TRBD1	TRBJ2-1	TRBV4-2	TGTGCCAGCAGCCACGAGACAGGGGGCCGCAATGAGCAGTTCTTC	CASSHETGGRNEQFF
.	TRBD1	TRBJ2-3	TRBV2	TGTGCCAGCAGGGGACGAACAGGGGGCGTGTGGACAGATACGCAGTATTTT	CASRGRTGGVWTDTQYF
.	.	TRBJ2-1	TRBV5-5	TGTGCCAGCAGCACCGGGACACCGGAGCAGTTCTTC	CASSTGTPEQFF
.	TRBD1	TRBJ2-7	TRBV27	TGTGCCAGCAGTCCGACAGGGGGGTCGGGCGAGCAGTACTTC	CASSPTGGSGEQYF
.	.	TRBJ1-4	TRBV19	TGTGCCAGTAGTCAAATGGGGAGTACTGAAAAACTGTTTTTT	CASSQMGSTEKLFF
few	.	TRBJ2-7	TRBV21-1	TGTGCCAGCAGCAAAGGAGGGACACCGAGCTCCTACGAGCAGTACTTC	CASSKGGTPSSYEQYF